This T cell receptor beta chain was identified in a study of shared clonotypes between healthy human individuals. CDR3 length: 13 amino acids. Trimming pared 2 bases from V and 3 bases from J, leaving 6 bases between. Germline-derived CDR1 and CDR2 are LNHDA and SQIVND (reference sequence). TCRdb's copy holds only in-frame clones and misses some; the assay was immunoSEQ multiplex PCR. The sample comprises around 500,000 clones, 81% of which are singletons, and 9.5% to 15% rests with the top ten. The specimen sequenced was PBMCs. The rearrangement joins TRBV19 to TRBJ2-3; D is ambiguous. The TCR comes from a woman aged 40 to 50 in good health. Some clones in this sample may be carry-over from other donors' samples. The CDR3 reads CASSISVTDTQYF. The DNA of the CDR3 is TGTGCCAGTAGTATATCAGTAACAGATACGCAGTATTTT.